This TCR beta chain was captured by sequencing in a study of response to subunit inactivated influenza vaccine. MiXCR, run by TCRdb on the RT-PCR reads, gives a single entry per CDR3 protein. This sample has about 780,000 distinct CDR3 sequences; less than 20% occur once, and the top ten carry approximately 11%. The sample holds a few counts of this clonotype. Germline V gives CDR1 MDHEN, CDR2 SYDVKM. The length of the CDR3 is 15 residues. Trimming removed 6 bases from V and 4 bases from J; junction bases left unmatched: 9. The clonotype was recovered from a man over 45 who received an inactivated influenza vaccine. This material consisted of PBMCs from blood, taken about 5 days after vaccination. The V call is TRBV28, the J call TRBJ1-5, with 7 bases aligning to TRBD1. The CDR3: CASSPLGQRNQPQHF. The DNA of the CDR3 is TGTGCCAGCAGCCCTCTGGGACAGAGGAATCAGCCCCAGCATTTT.